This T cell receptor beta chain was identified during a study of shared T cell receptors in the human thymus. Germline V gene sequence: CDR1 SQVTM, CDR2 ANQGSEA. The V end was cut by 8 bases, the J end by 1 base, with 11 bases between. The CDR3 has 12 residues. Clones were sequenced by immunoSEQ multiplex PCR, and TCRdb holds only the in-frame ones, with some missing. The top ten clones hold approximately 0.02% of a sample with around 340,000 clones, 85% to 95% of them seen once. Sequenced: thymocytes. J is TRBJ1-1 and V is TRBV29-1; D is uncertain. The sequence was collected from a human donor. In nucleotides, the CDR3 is TGCAGCACTGCGGACCGGAACACTGAAGCTTTCTTT. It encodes CSTADRNTEAFF.